This T cell receptor (beta chain) is drawn from a study of OX40 agonist ivuxolimab in advanced cancers. About the study: Mean age approximately 66 years, range roughly 20 to 85; roughly 82% male. Having had anti-PD-1, anti-PD-L1 or anti-CTLA-4 therapy before was allowed, and roughly 40% had some. Study outcomes and limitations: Expanded peripheral T-cell antigen specificity went undetermined.

Profiled with immunoSEQ multiplex PCR; TCRdb holds only in-frame clones, not every one. The sample records over 60,000 clones, roughly nine tenths being singletons. Germline V gives CDR1 KGHSH, CDR2 LQKENI. The CDR3 has 15 amino acids. V lost 3 bases and J 3 bases, leaving 13 bases between the germline ends. Comments on this clone: The antigen remains unidentified.

The sequence was collected from an adult with an advanced solid tumor such as melanoma, head and neck, liver or kidney cancer. The chain uses TRBV18 and TRBJ2-3, with D perhaps matching TRBD2 (6 bases). Source: CD4+ or CD8+ T cells sorted from blood, taken in a trial of the OX40 agonist ivuxolimab. The CDR3 spells CASSPPGLATDTQYF. The CDR3 DNA follows: TGTGCCAGCTCACCCCCGGGGCTAGCGACAGATACGCAGTATTTT.